This TCR beta chain is drawn from a study of T-cell reconstitution after alpha-beta-depleted transplantation in children. V dropped 2 bases and J dropped 0 bases, with 14 bases sitting between them. From germline, CDR1 is SGHVS and CDR2 FNYEAQ. The CDR3 contains 17 residues. This clonotype was observed many times. As it was prepared, the TCRbeta library received unique molecular identifiers. TCRdb independently ran MiXCR on the PCR reads; one entry per CDR3 protein. The sample has approximately 640,000 distinct CDR3 sequences; around a sixth are singletons. The sequence came from a human donor who donated a stem cell graft to a child with acute myeloid leukemia. The V and J genes are TRBV7-6 and TRBJ2-1, with D tentatively TRBD1 (7 bases). The sample consisted of PBMCs from the stem cell graft donor, taken from the stem cell graft. CDR3 in amino acids: CASSLSAGGNSYNEQFF. CDR3 DNA sequence: TGTGCCAGCAGCTTATCGGCAGGGGGGAACTCCTACAATGAGCAGTTCTTC.